A selection of T cell receptor beta chains follows, all from one sample in a study of vaccination and CD4 T cells after COVID-19. Each CDR3 protein is one row after TCRdb ran MiXCR on the PCR reads. The data contain 15,000 to 20,000 distinct CDR3 sequences, approximately 60% of them singletons. Their antigens remain unidentified. Specimen: CD4+ T cells from blood, cultured in vitro. These receptors came from a human donor who had recovered from COVID-19. Each CDR3 is given with its conserved first and last residue. D genes are given only for firm matches. Size is stated for part of the rows, as once, few or many counts, or as a class when the clone is expanded.

j_call clone_size v_call d_call cdr3_nt cdr3_aa
TRBJ1-2 NA TRBV23-1 NA TGCGCCAGCAGTCAATTACAATGCGGCAGGGGATTGAACTATGGCTACACCTTC CASSQLQCGRGLNYGYTF
TRBJ2-2 NA TRBV7-2 NA TGTGCCAGCAGCTTAGAGAGGACCGGGGAGCTGTTTTTT CASSLERTGELFF
TRBJ1-1 few TRBV7-2 TRBD1 TGTGCCAGCAGCTACGGACAGGGGGGAAACACTGAAGCTTTCTTT CASSYGQGGNTEAFF
TRBJ1-3 NA TRBV20-1 NA TGCTGTGCTCCGGATAGGGAGGGAGGGTCTGGAAACACCATATATTTT CCAPDREGGSGNTIYF
TRBJ2-7 once TRBV7-6 TRBD1 TGTGCCAGCAGCGAGGGGACAGCCTACGAGCAGTACTTC CASSEGTAYEQYF
TRBJ1-2 NA TRBV12-3/TRBV12-4 NA TGTGCCAGCAGTTTGTCAGGACCGGGAGGCTACACCTTC CASSLSGPGGYTF
TRBJ1-2 NA TRBV2 NA TGTGCCAGCAGTGCACAAATCAGCTACACCTTC CASSAQISYTF
TRBJ1-1 NA TRBV30 NA TGTGCCTGGAGTGTTCCAGGGGAAGGGACTGAAGCTTTCTTT CAWSVPGEGTEAFF
TRBJ2-2 NA TRBV12-3/TRBV12-4 NA TGTGCCAGCAGTGGACAAGCTGGGGAGCTGTTTTTT CASSGQAGELFF
TRBJ2-1 NA TRBV7-2 TRBD2 TGTGCCAGCAGCCGACGAACTAGCGGAGGTTACAATGAGCAGTTCTTC CASSRRTSGGYNEQFF
TRBJ2-2 NA TRBV7-2 NA TGTGCCAGCAGCTTATTCCCGCGGAACACCGGGGAGCTGTTTTTT CASSLFPRNTGELFF